A single sample gave rise to the 7 T cell receptor beta chains below, sequenced in a study of T cell changes during pregnancy in multiple sclerosis. Clones were read by immunoSEQ multiplex PCR, and TCRdb kept only the in-frame ones, dropping some. The sample carries about 23,000 clones, less than 90% recorded once. Sequenced here: CD4+ T cells from peripheral blood mononuclear cells, sampled in the first trimester of pregnancy. The source of these receptors is a female donor in good health, enrolled as a control in a pregnancy study.

This clone was counted once. V and J are TRBV28 and TRBJ2-2; no reliable D call. Germline lookup yields CDR1 MDHEN and CDR2 SYDVKM. CDR3 length: 10 amino acids. Trimming stripped 10 bases from V and 4 bases from J, with 4 bases between. CDR3 amino acids: CATSTGELFF. The CDR3 nucleotides are TGTGCCACTAGCACCGGGGAGCTGTTTTTT.

The chain combines TRBV10-1 with TRBJ2-3, with no clear D. Trimming took 3 bases from V and 1 from J, leaving 14 bases between them. The CDR3 loop spans 16 amino acids. Germline V gene lookup returns CDR1 WNHNN and CDR2 SYGVQD (reference sequence). The CDR3 region has the DNA TGCGCCAGCAGTGACGCGACTGCTTCCCGCACAGATACGCAGTATTTT. Protein sequence: CASSDATASRTDTQYF.

The chain combines TRBV7-8 with TRBJ1-5; 9 bases agree with TRBD1. The germline gives CDR1 SGHVS, CDR2 FQNEAQ. There are 18 residues in the CDR3. Unmatched junction bases numbered 14, after V lost 3 bases and J lost 5 bases. CDR3: CASSLQIGTGRVYQPQHF. DNA for the CDR3: TGTGCCAGCAGCTTGCAGATCGGGACAGGGCGGGTATATCAGCCCCAGCATTTT. The complete variable domain, with remaining parts taken from reference TRBV7-8 and TRBJ1-5, reads GAGVSQSPRYKVAKRGQDVALRCDPISGHVSLFWYQQALGQGPEFLTYFQNEAQLDKSGLPSDRFFAERPEGSVSTLKIQRTQQEDSAVYLCASSLQIGTGRVYQPQHFGDGTRLSIL.

This sequence joins TRBV4-1 and TRBJ2-7; 13 bases line up with TRBD2. The CDR3 spans 19 residues. Germline CDR1 reads MGHRA; CDR2 reads YSYEKL. V trimming: 0 bases; J trimming: 0 bases; junction bases outside the gene matches: 8. The CDR3 loop is CASSQELGGLAGNSYEQYF. The CDR3 DNA follows: TGCGCCAGCAGCCAAGAACTCGGGGGACTAGCGGGAAACTCCTACGAGCAGTACTTC.

This clone was seen just once. V usage is TRBV28 and J usage is TRBJ1-2; 7 bases agree with TRBD1. The CDR3 totals 12 residues. V trimming: 6 bases; J trimming: 7 bases; junction bases outside the gene matches: 5. Germline CDR1 reads MDHEN; CDR2 reads SYDVKM. As DNA, the CDR3 is TGTGCCAGCAGGAGAGACAGGGCTGGCTACACCTTC. It yields the protein CASRRDRAGYTF.

The V gene is TRBV18, the J gene TRBJ1-4; 9 bases match TRBD1. This CDR3 spans 16 amino acids. Trimming removed 2 bases from V and 5 bases from J; junction bases left unmatched: 6. The germline gives CDR1 KGHSH, CDR2 LQKENI. The CDR3 loop is CASSPVPGTGNEKLFF. CDR3 in DNA: TGTGCCAGCTCACCAGTCCCCGGGACAGGGAATGAAAAACTGTTTTTT.

The chain uses TRBV10-1 and TRBJ1-2; 7 bases are shared with TRBD1. V lost 0 bases, J lost 7 bases, and 2 bases stayed unmatched. Germline CDR1 reads WNHNN; CDR2 reads SYGVQD (reference sequence). The CDR3 totals 13 residues. The CDR3 nucleotides are TGCGCCAGCAGTGAGTCGACAGGGTTTGGCTACACCTTC. It specifies CASSESTGFGYTF.